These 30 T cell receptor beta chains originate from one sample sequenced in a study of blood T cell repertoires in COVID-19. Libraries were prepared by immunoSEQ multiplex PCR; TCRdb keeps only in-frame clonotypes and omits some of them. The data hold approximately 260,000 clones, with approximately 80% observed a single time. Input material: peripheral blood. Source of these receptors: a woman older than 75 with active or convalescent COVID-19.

The DNA for the CDR3 is TGTGCCAGCAGCGGGACAAGATATGGCTACACCTTC. Translation gives CASSGTRYGYTF. The chain combines TRBV2 with TRBJ1-2; D perhaps matches TRBD1 (6 bases). This CDR3 spans 12 amino acids. Trimming pared 6 bases from V and 5 bases from J, leaving 10 bases between. Germline V gives CDR1 SNHLY, CDR2 FYNNEI.

This CDR3 reads CSVGWGGTRASYEQYF. For the CDR3, the DNA is TGCAGCGTTGGGTGGGGGGGGACTAGAGCCTCCTACGAGCAGTACTTC. The chain joins TRBV29-1 to TRBJ2-7, with 8 bases aligning to TRBD2. Per germline, CDR1 SQVTM and CDR2 ANQGSEA. J gave up 0 bases and V 4 bases, and 11 bases lay outside the gene matches. The CDR3 runs to 16 residues.

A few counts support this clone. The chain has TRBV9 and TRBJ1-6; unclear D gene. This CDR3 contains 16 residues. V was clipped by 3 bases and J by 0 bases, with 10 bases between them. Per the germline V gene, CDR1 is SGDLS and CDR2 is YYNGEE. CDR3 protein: CASSGAMSSYNSPLHF. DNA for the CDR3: TGTGCCAGCAGCGGGGCAATGAGCTCCTATAATTCACCCCTCCACTTT.

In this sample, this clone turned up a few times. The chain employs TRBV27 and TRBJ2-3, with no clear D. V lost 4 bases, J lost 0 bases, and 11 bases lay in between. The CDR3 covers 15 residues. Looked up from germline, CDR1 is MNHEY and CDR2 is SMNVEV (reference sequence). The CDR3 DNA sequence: TGTGCCAGCAGTTCCATGGCCCTTAGCACAGATACGCAGTATTTT. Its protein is CASSSMALSTDTQYF.

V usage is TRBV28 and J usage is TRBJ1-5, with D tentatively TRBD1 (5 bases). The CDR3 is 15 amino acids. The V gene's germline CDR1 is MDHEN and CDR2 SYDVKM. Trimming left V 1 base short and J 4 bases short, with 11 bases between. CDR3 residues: CASSLSGGRNQPQHF. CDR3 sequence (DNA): TGTGCCAGCAGTTTATCCGGGGGGAGAAATCAGCCCCAGCATTTT. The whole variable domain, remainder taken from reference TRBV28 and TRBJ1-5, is DVKVTQSSRYLVKRTGEKVFLECVQDMDHENMFWYRQDPGLGLRLIYFSYDVKMKEKGDIPEGYSVSREKKERFSLILESASTNQTSMYLCASSLSGGRNQPQHFGDGTRLSIL.

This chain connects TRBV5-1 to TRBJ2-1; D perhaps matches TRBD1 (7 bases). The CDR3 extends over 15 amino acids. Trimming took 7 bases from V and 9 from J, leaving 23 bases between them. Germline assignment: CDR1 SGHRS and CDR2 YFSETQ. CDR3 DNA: TGCGCCAGCGGCGACCCTGCAGGGGGGCCCGGTGAGCAGTTCTTC. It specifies CASGDPAGGPGEQFF.

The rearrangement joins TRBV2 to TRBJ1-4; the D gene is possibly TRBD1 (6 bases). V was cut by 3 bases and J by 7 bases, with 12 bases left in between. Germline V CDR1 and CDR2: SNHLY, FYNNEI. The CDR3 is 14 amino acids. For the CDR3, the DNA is TGTGCCAGCAGTGACAGGGGATGGGCTGAAAAACTGTTTTTT. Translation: CASSDRGWAEKLFF.

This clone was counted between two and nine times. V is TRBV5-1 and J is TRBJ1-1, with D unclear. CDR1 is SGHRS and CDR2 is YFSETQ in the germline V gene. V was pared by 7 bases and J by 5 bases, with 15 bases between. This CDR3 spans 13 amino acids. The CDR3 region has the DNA TGCGCCAGCTCGTTTTCCCCTGAGACTGAAGCTTTCTTT. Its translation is CASSFSPETEAFF. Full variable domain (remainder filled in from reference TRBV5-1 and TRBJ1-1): KAGVTQTPRYLIKTRGQQVTLSCSPISGHRSVSWYQQTPGQGLQFLFEYFSETQRNKGNFPGRFSGRQFSNSRSEMNVSTLELGDSALYLCASSFSPETEAFFGQGTRLTVV.

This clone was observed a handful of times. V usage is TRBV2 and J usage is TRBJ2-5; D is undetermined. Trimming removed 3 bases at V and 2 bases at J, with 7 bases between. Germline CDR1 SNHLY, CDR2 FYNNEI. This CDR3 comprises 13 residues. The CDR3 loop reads CASSDEQQETQYF. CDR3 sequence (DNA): TGTGCCAGCAGTGATGAGCAACAAGAGACCCAGTACTTC.

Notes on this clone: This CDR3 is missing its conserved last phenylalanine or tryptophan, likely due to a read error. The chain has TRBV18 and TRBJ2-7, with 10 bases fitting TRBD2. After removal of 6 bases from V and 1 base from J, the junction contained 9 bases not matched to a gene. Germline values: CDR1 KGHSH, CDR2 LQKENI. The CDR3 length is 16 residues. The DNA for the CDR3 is TGTGCCAGCTCGTCCAAAGGGACTAGCGTATCCTACGAGCAGTACCTC. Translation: CASSSKGTSVSYEQYL.

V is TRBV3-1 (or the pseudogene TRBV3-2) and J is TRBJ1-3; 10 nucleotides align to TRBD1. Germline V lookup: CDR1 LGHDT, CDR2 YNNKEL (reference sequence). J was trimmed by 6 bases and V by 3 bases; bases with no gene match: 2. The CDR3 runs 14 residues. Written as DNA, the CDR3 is TGTGCCAGCAGCCAGGGACAGGGGACAAACACCATATATTTT. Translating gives CASSQGQGTNTIYF.

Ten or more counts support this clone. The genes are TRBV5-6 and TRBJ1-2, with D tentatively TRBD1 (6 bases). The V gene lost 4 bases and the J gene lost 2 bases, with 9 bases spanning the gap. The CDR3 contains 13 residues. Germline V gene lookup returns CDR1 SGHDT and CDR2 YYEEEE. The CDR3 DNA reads TGTGCCAGCAGCCGACAGGACAACTATGGCTACACCTTC. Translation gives CASSRQDNYGYTF.

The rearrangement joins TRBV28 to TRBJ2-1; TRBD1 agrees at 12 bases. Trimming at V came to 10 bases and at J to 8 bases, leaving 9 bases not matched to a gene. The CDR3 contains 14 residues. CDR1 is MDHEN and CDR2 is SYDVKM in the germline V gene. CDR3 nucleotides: TGTGCCACCGTGTCGGGACAGGGGGCTTATGAGCAGTTCTTC. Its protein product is CATVSGQGAYEQFF. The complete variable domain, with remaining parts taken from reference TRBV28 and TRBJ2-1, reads DVKVTQSSRYLVKRTGEKVFLECVQDMDHENMFWYRQDPGLGLRLIYFSYDVKMKEKGDIPEGYSVSREKKERFSLILESASTNQTSMYLCATVSGQGAYEQFFGPGTRLTVL.

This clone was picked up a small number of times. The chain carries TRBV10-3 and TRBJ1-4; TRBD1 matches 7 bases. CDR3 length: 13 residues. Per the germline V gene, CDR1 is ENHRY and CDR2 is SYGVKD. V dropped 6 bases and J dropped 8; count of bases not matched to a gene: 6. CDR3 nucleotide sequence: TGTGCCATCAGGATCGACAGGGTAGAAAAACTGTTTTTT. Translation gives CAIRIDRVEKLFF.

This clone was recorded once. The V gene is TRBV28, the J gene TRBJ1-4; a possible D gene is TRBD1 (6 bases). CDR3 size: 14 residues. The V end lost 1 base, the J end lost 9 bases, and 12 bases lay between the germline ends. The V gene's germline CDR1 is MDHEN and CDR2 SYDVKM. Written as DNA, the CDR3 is TGTGCCAGCAGTTTATCCGGGACAAGAAAAAAACTGTTTTTT. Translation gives CASSLSGTRKKLFF.

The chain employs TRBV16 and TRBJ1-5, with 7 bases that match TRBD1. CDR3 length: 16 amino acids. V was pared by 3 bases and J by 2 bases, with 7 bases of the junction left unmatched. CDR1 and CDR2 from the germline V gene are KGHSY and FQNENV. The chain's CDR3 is CASSQLAQGGNQPQHF. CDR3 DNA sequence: TGTGCCAGCAGCCAGCTCGCCCAGGGGGGCAATCAGCCCCAGCATTTT.

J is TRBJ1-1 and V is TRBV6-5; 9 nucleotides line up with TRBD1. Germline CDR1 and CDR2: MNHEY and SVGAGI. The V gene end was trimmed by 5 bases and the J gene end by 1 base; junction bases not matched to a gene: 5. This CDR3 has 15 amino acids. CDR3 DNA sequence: TGTGCCAGCAGTCCCCAGACAGGGGGGAACACTGAAGCTTTCTTT. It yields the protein CASSPQTGGNTEAFF.

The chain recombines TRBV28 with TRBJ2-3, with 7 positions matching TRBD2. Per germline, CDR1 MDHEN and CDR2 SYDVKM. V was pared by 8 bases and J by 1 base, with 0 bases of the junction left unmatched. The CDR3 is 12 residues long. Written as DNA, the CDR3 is TGTGCCAGCGGGGGGGGCACAGATACGCAGTATTTT. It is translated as CASGGGTDTQYF.

The CDR3 protein is CASSLQGVSYGYTF. The CDR3 DNA sequence: TGTGCCAGCAGCTTACAGGGGGTTAGCTATGGCTACACCTTC. The chain recombines TRBV7-8 with TRBJ1-2; 7 nucleotides agree with TRBD1. The CDR3 runs to 14 residues. The V gene end was trimmed by 2 bases and the J gene end by 4 bases; junction bases not matched to a gene: 4. CDR1 is SGHVS, CDR2 FQNEAQ, per germline.

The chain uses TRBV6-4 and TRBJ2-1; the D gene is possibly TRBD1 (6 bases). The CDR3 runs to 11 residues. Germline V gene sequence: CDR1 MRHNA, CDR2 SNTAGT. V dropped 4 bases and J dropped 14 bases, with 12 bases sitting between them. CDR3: CASSVGAVKFF. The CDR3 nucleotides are TGTGCCAGCAGTGTGGGGGCAGTTAAGTTCTTC.

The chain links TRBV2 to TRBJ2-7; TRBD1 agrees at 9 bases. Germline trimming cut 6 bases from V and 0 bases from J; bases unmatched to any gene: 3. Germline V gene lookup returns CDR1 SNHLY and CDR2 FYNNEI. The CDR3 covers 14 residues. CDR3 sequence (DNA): TGTGCCAGCAGGCCGGGACAGGGCTCCTACGAGCAGTACTTC. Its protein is CASRPGQGSYEQYF.

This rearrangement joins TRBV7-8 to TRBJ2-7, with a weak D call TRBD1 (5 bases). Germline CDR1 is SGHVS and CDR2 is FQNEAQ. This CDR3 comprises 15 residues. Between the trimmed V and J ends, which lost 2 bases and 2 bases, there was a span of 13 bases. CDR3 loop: CASSLIGQEAYEQYF. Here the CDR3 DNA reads TGTGCCAGCAGCTTAATAGGACAAGAGGCCTACGAGCAGTACTTC. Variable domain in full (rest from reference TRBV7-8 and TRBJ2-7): GAGVSQSPRYKVAKRGQDVALRCDPISGHVSLFWYQQALGQGPEFLTYFQNEAQLDKSGLPSDRFFAERPEGSVSTLKIQRTQQEDSAVYLCASSLIGQEAYEQYFGPGTRLTVT.

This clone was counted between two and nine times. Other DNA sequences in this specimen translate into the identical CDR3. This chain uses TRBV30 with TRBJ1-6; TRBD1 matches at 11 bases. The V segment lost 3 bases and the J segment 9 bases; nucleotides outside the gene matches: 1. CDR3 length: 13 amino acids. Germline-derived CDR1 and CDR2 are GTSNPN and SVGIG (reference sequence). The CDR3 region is CAWSGQGASPLHF. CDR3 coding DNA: TGTGCCTGGAGCGGACAGGGGGCTTCACCCCTCCACTTT.

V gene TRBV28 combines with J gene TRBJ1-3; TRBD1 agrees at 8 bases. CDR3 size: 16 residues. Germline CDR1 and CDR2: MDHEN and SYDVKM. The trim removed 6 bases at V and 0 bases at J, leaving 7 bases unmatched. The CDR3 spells CASSGQGLFSGNTIYF. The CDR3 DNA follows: TGTGCCAGCAGCGGACAGGGCTTATTCTCTGGAAACACCATATATTTT. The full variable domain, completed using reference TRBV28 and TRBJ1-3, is DVKVTQSSRYLVKRTGEKVFLECVQDMDHENMFWYRQDPGLGLRLIYFSYDVKMKEKGDIPEGYSVSREKKERFSLILESASTNQTSMYLCASSGQGLFSGNTIYFGEGSWLTVV.

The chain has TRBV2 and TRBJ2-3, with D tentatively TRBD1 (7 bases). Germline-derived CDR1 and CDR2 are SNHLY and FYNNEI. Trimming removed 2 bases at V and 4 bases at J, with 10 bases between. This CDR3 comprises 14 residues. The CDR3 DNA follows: TGTGCCAGCAGTGAACAGGGGGGTGCAGATACGCAGTATTTT. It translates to CASSEQGGADTQYF.

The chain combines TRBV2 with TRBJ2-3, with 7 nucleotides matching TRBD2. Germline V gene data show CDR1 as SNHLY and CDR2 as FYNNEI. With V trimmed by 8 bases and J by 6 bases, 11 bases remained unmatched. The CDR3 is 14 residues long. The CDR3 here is CASLWAGVSDTQYF. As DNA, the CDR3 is TGTGCCAGCCTTTGGGCGGGAGTCTCGGATACGCAGTATTTT.

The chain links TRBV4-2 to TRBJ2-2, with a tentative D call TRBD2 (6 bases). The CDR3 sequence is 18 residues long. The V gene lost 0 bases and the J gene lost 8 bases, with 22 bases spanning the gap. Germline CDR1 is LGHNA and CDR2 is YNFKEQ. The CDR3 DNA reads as TGTGCCAGCAGCCAAGAAGGCCCCTCGGGTCTAGCGATGGGGGAGCTGTTTTTT. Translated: CASSQEGPSGLAMGELFF.

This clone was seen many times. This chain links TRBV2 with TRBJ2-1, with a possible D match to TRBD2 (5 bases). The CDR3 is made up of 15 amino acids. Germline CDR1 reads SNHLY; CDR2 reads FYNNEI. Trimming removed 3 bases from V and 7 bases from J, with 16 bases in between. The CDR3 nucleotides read TGTGCCAGCAGTGAGTACGTGACCCAGCGGAATGAGCAGTTCTTC. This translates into CASSEYVTQRNEQFF.

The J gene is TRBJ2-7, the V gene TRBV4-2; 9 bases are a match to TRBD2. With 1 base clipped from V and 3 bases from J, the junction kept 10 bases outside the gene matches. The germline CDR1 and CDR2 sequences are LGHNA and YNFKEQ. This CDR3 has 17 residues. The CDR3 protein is CASSQAHQRGAVYEQYF. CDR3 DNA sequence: TGTGCCAGCAGCCAAGCCCACCAGCGGGGGGCCGTCTACGAGCAGTACTTC.

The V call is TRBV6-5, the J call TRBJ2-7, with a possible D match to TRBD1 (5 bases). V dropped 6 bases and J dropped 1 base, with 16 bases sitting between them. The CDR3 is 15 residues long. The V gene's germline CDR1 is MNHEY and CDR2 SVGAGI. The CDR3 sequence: CASRTNRQFSYEQYF. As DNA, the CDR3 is TGTGCCAGCAGGACAAACCGACAGTTTTCCTACGAGCAGTACTTC.